A selection of T cell receptor beta chains follows, all from one sample in a study of shared clonotypes between healthy human individuals. Profiling relied on immunoSEQ multiplex PCR, and the TCRdb table lists in-frame clones only, not all of them. The data show just under 350,000 clones, around 67% seen once. The specimen was memory CD4+ T cells sorted from blood. The receptor source for this set is a man aged 25-45 years in good health. The CDR3 runs from the conserved cysteine through the conserved F or W. D genes are given only for firm matches. The size of a clone is reported for some rows only, either as once, few or many, or as a class for expanded clones.

-,-,TRBV6-6,TRBJ2-3,CASSARVGDTQYF,TGTGCCAGCAGTGCCCGAGTAGGAGATACGCAGTATTTT
-,few,TRBV21-1,TRBJ2-7,CASSKGRGQGYEQYF,TGTGCCAGCAGCAAAGGAAGGGGACAGGGCTACGAGCAGTACTTC
-,-,TRBV19,TRBJ2-2,CASGTRTTGELFF,TGTGCCAGTGGGACTCGTACCACCGGGGAGCTGTTTTTT
-,-,TRBV6-1,TRBJ2-6,CASSGPAAGANVLTF,TGTGCCAGCAGTGGCCCTGCGGCTGGGGCCAACGTCCTGACTTTC
-,-,TRBV7-9,TRBJ2-3,CASSSRNRGEDTQYF,TGTGCCAGCAGCTCAAGGAATAGGGGCGAAGATACGCAGTATTTT
-,once,TRBV2,TRBJ1-2,CASTLTPGRGGYTF,TGTGCCAGTACCCTCACCCCAGGGAGGGGTGGCTACACCTTC
-,many,TRBV6-6,TRBJ1-2,CASSYLTRSYTF,TGTGCCAGCAGTTACTTAACAAGGAGCTACACCTTC
-,few,TRBV5-5,TRBJ2-3,CASSPDSATDTQYF,TGTGCCAGCAGCCCGGACAGCGCCACAGATACGCAGTATTTT
TRBD1,-,TRBV7-2,TRBJ2-7,CASSPRQGPYEQYF,TGTGCCAGCAGCCCTCGACAGGGGCCCTACGAGCAGTACTTC
-,-,TRBV18,TRBJ2-1,CASSTNSPQAHSEQFF,TGTGCCAGCTCAACTAATAGCCCCCAGGCCCACAGTGAGCAGTTCTTC
TRBD2,-,TRBV5-1,TRBJ2-2,CASSFGLAGGNTGELFF,TGCGCCAGCAGCTTCGGACTAGCGGGAGGGAACACCGGGGAGCTGTTTTTT
-,-,TRBV19,TRBJ2-1,CASSKQPTGEQFF,TGTGCCAGTAGTAAACAGCCGACGGGTGAGCAGTTCTTC
-,-,TRBV30,TRBJ1-2,CAWSRDTINYGSGYTF,TGTGCCTGGAGTAGGGACACTATTAACTATGGCTCGGGATACACCTTC
-,-,TRBV19,TRBJ2-7,CASSIVGGIPYEQYF,TGTGCCAGTAGTATAGTTGGAGGGATTCCCTACGAGCAGTACTTC
TRBD2,-,TRBV27,TRBJ2-5,CASSRRTSGPQETQYF,TGTGCCAGCAGTCGCCGGACTAGCGGTCCTCAAGAGACCCAGTACTTC
TRBD2,-,TRBV9,TRBJ2-4,CASSGDSGRGRNIQYF,TGTGCCAGCAGCGGGGACAGCGGGAGGGGGCGGAACATTCAGTACTTC
-,-,TRBV16,TRBJ1-3,CASSQLKSVTLNTIYF,TGTGCCAGCAGCCAACTCAAATCCGTCACCTTGAACACCATATATTTT
-,few,TRBV28,TRBJ2-1,CASSSPPGSYNEQFF,TGTGCCAGCAGTTCTCCCCCTGGAAGCTACAATGAGCAGTTCTTC
-,-,TRBV10-3,TRBJ1-1,CAIRRSLANTEAFF,TGTGCCATCAGGAGGAGTCTCGCGAACACTGAAGCTTTCTTT
-,-,TRBV5-8,TRBJ2-7,CASSLERAYEQYF,TGTGCCAGCAGCTTGGAAAGGGCCTACGAGCAGTACTTC
-,-,TRBV6-6,TRBJ2-3,CASSLGGATDTQYF,TGTGCCAGCAGTTTGGGGGGAGCAACAGATACGCAGTATTTT
-,-,TRBV11-2,TRBJ1-2,CASSADRLGYTF,TGTGCCAGCAGCGCTGACAGACTCGGCTACACCTTC
TRBD1,-,TRBV7-4,TRBJ1-1,CASSPWTGDQRAFF,TGTGCCAGCAGCCCGTGGACAGGGGATCAGCGGGCTTTCTTT
-,-,TRBV28,TRBJ2-5,CASTDPGLQETQYF,TGTGCCAGCACCGACCCGGGACTCCAAGAGACCCAGTACTTC
TRBD1,-,TRBV6-1,TRBJ2-7,CASSKDRGYEQYF,TGTGCCAGCAGTAAGGACAGGGGCTACGAGCAGTACTTC
TRBD1,-,TRBV18,TRBJ2-3,CASSPRQGKVDTQYF,TGTGCCAGCTCACCAAGACAGGGGAAGGTGGATACGCAGTATTTT
-,-,TRBV5-1,TRBJ2-1,CASSLGTVASSYNEQFF,TGCGCCAGCAGCTTGGGGACTGTGGCGAGCTCCTACAATGAGCAGTTCTTC
-,-,TRBV27,TRBJ2-2,CASSFSGTNTGELFF,TGTGCCAGCAGTTTTTCTGGGACGAACACCGGGGAGCTGTTTTTT
TRBD2,-,TRBV7-2,TRBJ2-5,CASSLAGGTNKRPQYF,TGTGCCAGCAGCTTAGCGGGAGGGACCAACAAGAGACCCCAGTACTTC
-,-,TRBV18,TRBJ2-7,CASSPLGPGLSEQYF,TGTGCCAGCTCACCTTTGGGACCCGGTTTATCCGAGCAGTACTTC
TRBD2,-,TRBV29-1,TRBJ2-1,CSDTGGAGEQFF,TGCAGCGATACGGGAGGGGCGGGAGAGCAGTTCTTC
-,-,TRBV6-5,TRBJ2-7,CASSYDRGVVGEQYF,TGTGCCAGCAGTTACGATAGGGGCGTCGTTGGCGAGCAGTACTTC
-,-,TRBV14,TRBJ1-2,CASSQDHGGWYGYTF,TGTGCCAGCAGCCAAGATCACGGGGGATGGTATGGCTACACCTTC